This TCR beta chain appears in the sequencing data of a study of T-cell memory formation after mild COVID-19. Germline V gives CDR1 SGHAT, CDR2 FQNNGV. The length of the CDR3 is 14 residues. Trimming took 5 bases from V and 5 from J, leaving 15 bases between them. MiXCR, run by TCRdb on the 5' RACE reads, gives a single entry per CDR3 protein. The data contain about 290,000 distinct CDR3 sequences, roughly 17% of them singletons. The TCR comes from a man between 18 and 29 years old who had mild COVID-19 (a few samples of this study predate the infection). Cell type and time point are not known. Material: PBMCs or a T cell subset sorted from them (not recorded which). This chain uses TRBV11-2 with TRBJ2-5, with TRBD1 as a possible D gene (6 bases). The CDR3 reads CASSPGPRGETQYF. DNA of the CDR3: TGTGCCAGCAGCCCGGGCCCTAGGGGGGAGACCCAGTACTTC.